This TCR beta chain originates from a study of siplizumab effects on memory and regulatory T cells. Study-level findings and limits: Confirmatory evidence of suppressive function in proliferating siplizumab-culture Tregs was not obtained.

As regards this clone: What it recognizes is unknown.

This CDR3 contains 14 residues. CDR1 is SGHNT and CDR2 is YYREEE in the germline V gene (reference sequence). V was clipped by 4 bases and J by 6 bases; unmatched bases: 9. TCRdb keeps only in-frame clones here, not all; method: immunoSEQ multiplex PCR. The sample holds approximately 100,000 clones, roughly 94% seen once. V and J are TRBV5-4 and TRBJ2-5; 7 nucleotides line up with TRBD2. Sequencing was carried out using Tregs sorted from blood. The source is a human donor in good health. DNA of the CDR3: TGTGCCAGCAGCCCGGACTCGGGGGGTCAGACCCAGTACTTC. Amino acid sequence: CASSPDSGGQTQYF.